The clone carrying this T cell receptor beta chain came up a few times. Its specificity is not known. In each case, RNA was isolated and then reverse transcribed into cDNA as the sequencing template. Assay used: immunoSEQ multiplex PCR; TCRdb lists only in-frame clones, some missing. The sample yields some 44,000 clones, roughly 92% seen once. The data originate from a study of CD8+ T cells in alopecia areata. The germline V and J ends were trimmed by 2 bases and 8 bases, with 10 bases remaining between them. The CDR3 consists of 13 residues. Germline V gene data show CDR1 as MNHNY and CDR2 as SVGAGI (reference sequence). Treatment: oral pan-JAK inhibitor, 5-10 mg twice daily. Points from the study as a whole: Scalp lesions, especially in alopecia totalis/universalis, had higher clonality than normal scalp.

The chain has TRBV6-6 and TRBJ2-1, with D perhaps assigned TRBD1 or TRBD2 (5 bases each). The clonotype originates from a human donor with alopecia areata. Source: CD8+ T cells sorted from blood, taken at week 24, from a patient treated with tofacitinib. The CDR3 sequence is CASSYGRDHEQFF. The CDR3 DNA is TGTGCCAGCAGTTACGGCAGGGACCATGAGCAGTTCTTC.